Listed here are 24 T cell receptor beta chains from one sample, sequenced in a study of T cells in Graves' hyperthyroidism and ophthalmopathy. RNA transcripts served as the template for amplifying TCR beta CDR3 regions. When the TCR CDR3 underwent first-round RT-PCR, the HTBI primer set was used. TCRdb re-derived calls from the multiplex PCR reads in MiXCR, one entry per CDR3 protein. The data contain approximately 400,000 distinct CDR3 sequences, 15% to 17% of them seen just once; the ten biggest clones take up over 7.5%. The sample comprised blood. These TCRs come from a woman aged 18 to 35 with Graves' hyperthyroidism.

A few counts support this clonotype. The chain couples TRBV19 to TRBJ1-1, with 10 nucleotides matching TRBD1. The CDR3 runs to 16 residues. Germline V gene sequence: CDR1 LNHDA, CDR2 SQIVND (reference sequence). The V segment lost 5 bases and the J segment 4 bases; nucleotides outside the gene matches: 10. CDR3 DNA sequence: TGTGCCAGTAGTCTTCGACAGGGGGCCATGGCCACTGAAGCTTTCTTT. Its translation is CASSLRQGAMATEAFF.

There are a few counts of this clonotype. This rearrangement joins TRBV29-1 to TRBJ1-3; a weak D match, TRBD1 (5 bases). V was shortened by 4 bases and J by 8 bases, with 15 bases between the two germline ends. CDR3 length: 13 amino acids. Germline CDR1 is SQVTM and CDR2 is ANQGSEA. The CDR3 region has the DNA TGCAGCGTTGGACAGTTCTTAGGAGACACCATATATTTT. This gives the protein CSVGQFLGDTIYF.

This clonotype appeared many times. This chain connects TRBV20-1 to TRBJ2-2; 8 bases fit TRBD1. CDR3 length: 19 residues. Germline CDR1 is DFQATT and CDR2 is SNEGSKA (reference sequence). V shed 6 bases and J 0 bases; nucleotides not matched to a gene: 18. DNA of the CDR3: TGCAGTGCCCGAGGTTTCGGGACAGGAGGAGGCTCGAACACCGGGGAGCTGTTTTTT. Protein product: CSARGFGTGGGSNTGELFF.

This sequence joins TRBV20-1 and TRBJ2-3; 12 positions match TRBD2. This CDR3 contains 16 residues. Per the germline V gene, CDR1 is DFQATT and CDR2 is SNEGSKA (reference sequence). J lost 1 base, V lost 3 bases, and 5 bases had no gene match. CDR3 residues: CSASRASGGGTDTQYF. The CDR3 nucleotides are TGCAGTGCTAGCAGGGCTAGCGGGGGGGGCACAGATACGCAGTATTTT.

This clonotype was found many times. J is TRBJ2-5 and V is TRBV18; weak D call: TRBD2 (5 bases). V dropped 2 bases and J dropped 1 base, with 8 bases sitting between them. This CDR3 is built from 14 residues. Germline V gene sequence: CDR1 KGHSH, CDR2 LQKENI. CDR3 sequence (DNA): TGTGCCAGCTCACCAATAAGCGGCCAAGAGACCCAGTACTTC. Protein: CASSPISGQETQYF.

The chain carries TRBV9 and TRBJ2-3, with 8 nucleotides matching TRBD2. Germline trimming cut 7 bases from V and 0 bases from J; bases unmatched to any gene: 7. This CDR3 is built from 15 residues. Germline V gene sequence: CDR1 SGDLS, CDR2 YYNGEE. CDR3 amino acids: CASSSSGSSTDTQYF. The CDR3 bases are TGTGCCAGCTCCTCGAGCGGGAGTAGCACAGATACGCAGTATTTT.

The chain combines TRBV7-9 with TRBJ2-1; TRBD2 aligns across 10 bases. CDR1 SEHNR and CDR2 FQNEAQ come from the germline V gene (reference sequence). The CDR3 is 13 amino acids. V lost 5 bases, J lost 7 bases, and 2 bases stayed unmatched. The CDR3 region is CASSVSGRNEQFF. In DNA, the CDR3 is TGTGCCAGCAGCGTTAGCGGGAGGAATGAGCAGTTCTTC.

This clonotype came up many times. This chain joins TRBV10-3 and TRBJ1-2; 7 bases map to TRBD1. The CDR3 length is 13 residues. The junction had 10 bases not matched to a gene; V was cut back by 10 bases and J by 5 bases. Germline V lookup: CDR1 ENHRY, CDR2 SYGVKD. The CDR3 here is CATTGERYYGYTF. The CDR3 region has the DNA TGTGCCACCACAGGGGAACGATATTATGGCTACACCTTC.

There are many counts of this clonotype. This chain connects TRBV7-3 to TRBJ2-3, with D possibly matching TRBD2 (5 bases). The CDR3 totals 14 residues. The germline CDR1 and CDR2 sequences are SGHTA and FQGTGA. V lost 4 bases to trimming and J lost 2 bases, with 10 bases between them. CDR3 protein: CASSSEGNTDTQYF. The CDR3 nucleotides are TGTGCCAGCAGCTCCGAGGGCAACACAGATACGCAGTATTTT.

In this sample, this clonotype turned up many times. The chain carries TRBV7-9 and TRBJ2-1, with D perhaps matching TRBD2 (5 bases). The CDR3 has 14 residues. The germline V and J ends were trimmed by 6 bases and 8 bases, with 17 bases remaining between them. From germline, CDR1 is SEHNR and CDR2 FQNEAQ (reference sequence). The chain's CDR3 is CASSPGPLGDEQFF. CDR3 in DNA: TGTGCCAGCAGTCCCGGGCCCCTCGGGGATGAGCAGTTCTTC.

This clonotype has more than one count but fewer than ten. This chain links TRBV4-1 with TRBJ2-7; D is perhaps TRBD1 or TRBD2 (5 bases each). Per the germline V gene, CDR1 is MGHRA and CDR2 is YSYEKL. V was cut by 1 base and J by 4 bases, with 11 bases left in between. The length of the CDR3 is 14 residues. CDR3 region: CASSQGGTEYEQYF. The CDR3 DNA follows: TGCGCCAGCAGCCAAGGGGGGACGGAATACGAGCAGTACTTC.

This clonotype was observed at least ten times. The CDR3 spells CSARDGGRSRGNEQFF. CDR3 coding DNA: TGCAGTGCTAGAGATGGTGGGCGGAGCCGGGGCAATGAGCAGTTCTTC. V gene TRBV20-1 combines with J gene TRBJ2-1, with D maybe TRBD2 (5 bases). The germline V and J ends were trimmed by 0 bases and 6 bases, with 18 bases remaining between them. The CDR3 covers 16 residues. CDR1 is DFQATT and CDR2 is SNEGSKA in the germline V gene (reference sequence).

This clonotype has a count of ten or more. This sequence joins TRBV14 and TRBJ1-1; no clear D. Trimming pared 1 base from V and 11 bases from J, leaving 14 bases between. Looked up from germline, CDR1 is SGHDN and CDR2 is FVKESK. The CDR3 contains 13 residues. The CDR3 DNA sequence: TGTGCCAGCAGCCAAGTTAAGGGAGCTTGGGCTTTCTTT. This encodes CASSQVKGAWAFF.

There are many counts of this clonotype. The rearrangement joins TRBV11-2 to TRBJ1-4; weak D call: TRBD1 (6 bases). This CDR3 is built from 15 residues. V lost 3 bases, J lost 8 bases, and 16 bases lay in between. Germline assignment: CDR1 SGHAT and CDR2 FQNNGV. CDR3 loop: CASSLSGRGDEKLFF. In DNA, the CDR3 is TGTGCCAGCAGCTTGTCCGGTAGGGGGGACGAAAAACTGTTTTTT.

The genes are TRBV24-1 and TRBJ2-1, with D possibly being TRBD2 (6 bases). CDR3 length equals 15 residues. V lost 5 bases to trimming and J lost 9 bases, with 19 bases between them. In germline, CDR1 is KGHDR, CDR2 SFDVKD. The CDR3 reads CATSAGGIGRLEQFF. Here the CDR3 DNA reads TGTGCCACCAGTGCGGGCGGGATCGGCCGGCTTGAGCAGTTCTTC.

Many counts were recorded for this clonotype. This rearrangement joins TRBV7-9 to TRBJ2-7; D gene unclear. Trimming removed 3 bases at V and 3 bases at J, with 9 bases between. Germline CDR1 and CDR2: SEHNR and FQNEAQ (reference sequence). This CDR3 has 13 residues. The CDR3 spells CASSFKHNYEQYF. DNA of the CDR3: TGTGCCAGCAGCTTCAAGCATAACTACGAGCAGTACTTC. Variable domain in full (rest from reference TRBV7-9 and TRBJ2-7): DTGVSQNPRHKITKRGQNVTFRCDPISEHNRLYWYRQTLGQGPEFLTYFQNEAQLEKSRLLSDRFSAERPKGSFSTLEIQRTEQGDSAMYLCASSFKHNYEQYFGPGTRLTVT.

This clonotype was counted ten times or more. The V and J genes are TRBV12-3 or TRBV12-4 and TRBJ2-3; perhaps TRBD1 as D (5 bases). The CDR3 has 16 residues. V lost 3 bases to trimming and J lost 0 bases, with 13 bases between them. CDR3 sequence: CASSFTGQGSTDTQYF. DNA of the CDR3: TGTGCCAGCAGTTTTACCGGGCAGGGAAGCACAGATACGCAGTATTTT.

This clonotype was detected ten times or more. This rearrangement joins TRBV12-5 to TRBJ2-2; D remains unclear. The V gene lost 1 base and the J gene lost 7 bases, with 10 bases spanning the gap. The CDR3 contains 14 residues. The germline V gene encodes CDR1 LGHNT and CDR2 FRNRAP. The CDR3 here is CASGLASRYGELFF. DNA for the CDR3: TGTGCTAGTGGTTTGGCCAGCCGGTACGGGGAGCTGTTTTTT.

The chain recombines TRBV19 with TRBJ2-7; the D call may be TRBD1 or TRBD2 (5 bases each). The germline V and J ends were trimmed by 6 bases and 6 bases, with 24 bases remaining between them. The CDR3 runs 16 residues. Germline-derived CDR1 and CDR2 are LNHDA and SQIVND (reference sequence). The CDR3 loop reads CASRTADWDPSSEQYF. The CDR3 DNA is TGTGCCAGTAGGACCGCCGACTGGGACCCCTCTTCCGAGCAGTACTTC.

There are many counts of this clonotype. This sequence joins TRBV7-2 and TRBJ1-6, with D unclear. CDR1 and CDR2 (germline): SGHTA, FQGNSA. This CDR3 spans 13 amino acids. The V end lost 6 bases, the J end lost 10 bases, and 13 bases lay between the germline ends. CDR3 sequence: CASRNIGYSPLHF. The CDR3 bases are TGTGCCAGCAGAAATATCGGGTACTCACCCCTCCACTTT.

This clonotype appeared many times. V usage is TRBV6-1 and J usage is TRBJ1-5, with D tentatively TRBD1 (5 bases). Germline V gene data show CDR1 as MNHNS and CDR2 as SASEGT. The length of the CDR3 is 15 residues. V lost 7 bases and J 3 bases, leaving 16 bases between the germline ends. In DNA, the CDR3 is TGTGCCAGCACCACTCTACAGGATTCCAATCAGCCCCAGCATTTT. Amino acids: CASTTLQDSNQPQHF.

This clonotype was recorded at least ten times. V is TRBV6-2 or TRBV6-3 and J is TRBJ2-7; 8 positions agree with TRBD2. Trimming removed 0 bases from V and 6 bases from J; junction bases left unmatched: 7. There are 15 residues in the CDR3. Germline V gives CDR1 MNHEY, CDR2 SVGEGT. The CDR3 reads CASSYSDREGIEQYF. The CDR3 DNA is TGTGCCAGCAGTTACTCGGACCGGGAGGGCATCGAGCAGTACTTC.

This clonotype was detected many times. The chain uses TRBV27 and TRBJ2-7; 8 bases agree with TRBD1. The ends lost 5 bases at V and 3 bases at J; junction bases unmatched: 3. CDR1 and CDR2 from the germline V gene are MNHEY and SMNVEV (reference sequence). CDR3 size: 13 residues. The CDR3 nucleotides read TGTGCCAGCAGTCTCGGGACAGGCTACGAGCAGTACTTC. Protein: CASSLGTGYEQYF.

Many counts were recorded for this clonotype. This chain joins TRBV3-1 and TRBJ2-4; 13 nucleotides line up with TRBD2. The trim removed 5 bases at V and 9 bases at J, leaving 7 bases unmatched. The CDR3 loop spans 15 amino acids. Germline V lookup: CDR1 LGHDT, CDR2 YNNKEL (reference sequence). CDR3 loop: CASSYTSGGASIQYF. The CDR3 DNA reads TGTGCCAGCAGCTATACTAGCGGGGGGGCTAGCATTCAGTACTTC.